This T cell receptor beta chain was profiled in a study of cytomegalovirus exposure and HLA in healthy donors. CDR1 and CDR2 from the germline V gene are ENHRY and SYGVKD. The CDR3 totals 14 residues. The V end lost 1 base, the J end lost 8 bases, and 14 bases lay between the germline ends. The PCR employed 60 Vbeta primers together with 13 Jbeta primers. This table comes from immunoSEQ multiplex PCR, and its TCRdb copy is limited to in-frame clones, with some not included. The data show approximately 88,000 clones, 80% seen once. The genes are TRBV10-3 and TRBJ1-2; D not resolved. The material sequenced was PBMCs. The clonotype was recovered from a young man in good health and CMV-seronegative. CDR3 DNA sequence: TGTGCCATCAGTGAGTTTGGTCCCACAACGGGCTACACCTTC. Protein sequence: CAISEFGPTTGYTF.